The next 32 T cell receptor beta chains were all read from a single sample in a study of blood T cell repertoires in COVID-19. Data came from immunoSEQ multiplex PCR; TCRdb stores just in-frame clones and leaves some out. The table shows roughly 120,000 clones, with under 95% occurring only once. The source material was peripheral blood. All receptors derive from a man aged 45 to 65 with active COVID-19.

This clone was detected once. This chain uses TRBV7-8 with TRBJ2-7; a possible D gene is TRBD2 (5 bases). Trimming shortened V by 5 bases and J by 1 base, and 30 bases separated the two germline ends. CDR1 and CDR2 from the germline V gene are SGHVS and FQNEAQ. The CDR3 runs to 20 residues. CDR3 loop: CASSRAGSRNIISRSYEQYF. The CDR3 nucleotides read TGTGCCAGCAGCCGAGCTGGGAGTAGGAATATCATCTCCCGATCCTACGAGCAGTACTTC.

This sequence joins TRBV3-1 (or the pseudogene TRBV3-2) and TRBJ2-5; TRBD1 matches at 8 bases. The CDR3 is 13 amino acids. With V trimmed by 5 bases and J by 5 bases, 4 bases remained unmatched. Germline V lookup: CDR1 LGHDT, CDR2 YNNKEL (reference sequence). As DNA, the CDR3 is TGTGCCAGCAGCACCCGACAGGGGGAGACCCAGTACTTC. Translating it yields CASSTRQGETQYF.

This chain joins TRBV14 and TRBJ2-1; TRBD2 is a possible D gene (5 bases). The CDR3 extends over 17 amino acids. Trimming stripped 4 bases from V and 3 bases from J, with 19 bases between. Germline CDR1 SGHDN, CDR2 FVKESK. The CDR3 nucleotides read TGTGCCAGCAGCCCCCCGGCGAGGGCCCTGCACTACAATGAGCAGTTCTTC. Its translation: CASSPPARALHYNEQFF.

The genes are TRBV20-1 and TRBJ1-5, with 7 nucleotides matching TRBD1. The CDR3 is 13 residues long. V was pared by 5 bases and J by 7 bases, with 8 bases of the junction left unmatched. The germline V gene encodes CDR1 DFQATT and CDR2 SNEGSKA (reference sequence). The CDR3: CSAGGRGQQPQHF. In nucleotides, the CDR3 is TGCAGTGCTGGTGGGAGGGGGCAACAGCCCCAGCATTTT.

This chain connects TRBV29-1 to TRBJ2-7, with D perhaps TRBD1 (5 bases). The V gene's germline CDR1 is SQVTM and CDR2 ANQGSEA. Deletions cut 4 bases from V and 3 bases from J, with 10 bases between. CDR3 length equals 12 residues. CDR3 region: CSVGRDYYEQYF. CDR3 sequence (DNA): TGCAGCGTTGGCAGGGATTACTACGAGCAGTACTTC.

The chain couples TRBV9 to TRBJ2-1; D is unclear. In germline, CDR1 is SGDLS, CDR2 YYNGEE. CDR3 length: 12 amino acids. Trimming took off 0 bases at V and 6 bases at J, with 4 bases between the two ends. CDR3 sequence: CASSVGANEQFF. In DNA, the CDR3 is TGTGCCAGCAGCGTAGGCGCCAATGAGCAGTTCTTC.

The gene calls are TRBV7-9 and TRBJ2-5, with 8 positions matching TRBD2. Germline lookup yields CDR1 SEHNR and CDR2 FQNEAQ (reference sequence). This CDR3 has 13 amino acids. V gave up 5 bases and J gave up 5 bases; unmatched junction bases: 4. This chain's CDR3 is CASSRGGQETQYF. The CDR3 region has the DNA TGTGCCAGCAGCCGGGGGGGCCAGGAGACCCAGTACTTC.

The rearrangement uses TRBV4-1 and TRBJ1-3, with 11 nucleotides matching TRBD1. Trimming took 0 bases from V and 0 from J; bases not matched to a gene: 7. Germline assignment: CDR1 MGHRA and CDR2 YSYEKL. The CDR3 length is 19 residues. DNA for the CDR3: TGCGCCAGCAGCCAAGACTCTGGACAGGGGGCTTTCTCTGGAAACACCATATATTTT. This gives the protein CASSQDSGQGAFSGNTIYF.

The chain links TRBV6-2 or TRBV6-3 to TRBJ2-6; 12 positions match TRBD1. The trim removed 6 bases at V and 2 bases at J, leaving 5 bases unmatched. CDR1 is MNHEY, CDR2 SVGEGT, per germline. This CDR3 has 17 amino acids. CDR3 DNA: TGTGCCAGCAGCTTCGGGACAGGGGGCGCTGGGGCCAACGTCCTGACTTTC. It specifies CASSFGTGGAGANVLTF.

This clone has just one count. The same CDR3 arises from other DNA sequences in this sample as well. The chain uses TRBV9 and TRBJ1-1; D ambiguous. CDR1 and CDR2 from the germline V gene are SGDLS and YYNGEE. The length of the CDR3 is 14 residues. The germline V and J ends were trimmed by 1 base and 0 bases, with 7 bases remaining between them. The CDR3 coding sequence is TGTGCCAGCAGCGTATCGGGGTTGAACACTGAAGCTTTCTTT. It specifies CASSVSGLNTEAFF. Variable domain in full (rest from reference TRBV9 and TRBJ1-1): DSGVTQTPKHLITATGQRVTLRCSPRSGDLSVYWYQQSLDQGLQFLIQYYNGEERAKGNILERFSAQQFPDLHSELNLSSLELGDSALYFCASSVSGLNTEAFFGQGTRLTVV.

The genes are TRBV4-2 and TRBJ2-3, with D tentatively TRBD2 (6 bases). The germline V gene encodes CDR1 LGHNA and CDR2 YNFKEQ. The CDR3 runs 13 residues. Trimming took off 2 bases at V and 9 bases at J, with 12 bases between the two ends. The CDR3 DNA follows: TGTGCCAGCAGCCAATCCTCTAGCGACACGCAGTATTTT. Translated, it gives CASSQSSSDTQYF.

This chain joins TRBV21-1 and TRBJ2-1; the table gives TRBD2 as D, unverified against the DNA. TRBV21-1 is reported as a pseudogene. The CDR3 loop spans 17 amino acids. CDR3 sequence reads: CASSKALLAGGWYEQFF. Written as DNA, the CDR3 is TGTGCCAGCAGCAAAGCGCTACTAGCGGGAGGATGGTATGAGCAGTTCTTC.

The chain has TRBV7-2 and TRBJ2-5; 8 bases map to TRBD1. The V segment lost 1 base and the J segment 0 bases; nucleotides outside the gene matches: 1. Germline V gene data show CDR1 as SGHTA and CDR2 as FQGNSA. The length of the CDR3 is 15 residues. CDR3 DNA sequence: TGTGCCAGCAGCTTAGGGACAGGGAACCAAGAGACCCAGTACTTC. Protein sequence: CASSLGTGNQETQYF.

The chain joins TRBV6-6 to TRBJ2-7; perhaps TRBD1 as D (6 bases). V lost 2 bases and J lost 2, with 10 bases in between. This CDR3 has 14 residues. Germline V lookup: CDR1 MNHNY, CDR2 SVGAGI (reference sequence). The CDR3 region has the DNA TGTGCCAGCAGTTACGCAGGGGCCGCCTACGAGCAGTACTTC. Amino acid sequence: CASSYAGAAYEQYF.

CDR3 DNA: TGTGCCAGCAAACCGGGACAGGGGCAAGAGACCCAGTACTTC. This codes for CASKPGQGQETQYF. This chain links TRBV6-5 with TRBJ2-5; 10 bases agree with TRBD1. Germline CDR1 is MNHEY and CDR2 is SVGAGI. J was trimmed by 2 bases and V by 7 bases; bases with no gene match: 4. The CDR3 contains 14 residues.

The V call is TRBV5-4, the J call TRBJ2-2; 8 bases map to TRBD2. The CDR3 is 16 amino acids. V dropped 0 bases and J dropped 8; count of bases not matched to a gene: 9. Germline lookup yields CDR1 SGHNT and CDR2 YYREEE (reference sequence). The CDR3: CASSLEQREKGGELFF. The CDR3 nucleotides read TGTGCCAGCAGCTTGGAACAGCGGGAGAAAGGAGGGGAGCTGTTTTTT. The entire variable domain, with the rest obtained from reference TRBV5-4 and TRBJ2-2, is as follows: ETGVTQSPTHLIKTRGQQVTLRCSSQSGHNTVSWYQQALGQGPQFIFQYYREEENGRGNFPPRFSGLQFPNYSSELNVNALELDDSALYLCASSLEQREKGGELFFGEGSRLTVL.

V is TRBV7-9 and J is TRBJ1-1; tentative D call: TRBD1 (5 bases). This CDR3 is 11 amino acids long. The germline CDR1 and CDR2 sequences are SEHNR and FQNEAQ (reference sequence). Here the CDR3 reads CAIGENTEAFF. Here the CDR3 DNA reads TGTGCGATAGGGGAGAACACTGAAGCTTTCTTT.

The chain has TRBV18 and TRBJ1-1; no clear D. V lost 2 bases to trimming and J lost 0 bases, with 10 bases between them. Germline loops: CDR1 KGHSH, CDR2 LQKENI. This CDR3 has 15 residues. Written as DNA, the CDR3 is TGTGCCAGCTCACCAAGAGGCCAGATGAACACTGAAGCTTTCTTT. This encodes CASSPRGQMNTEAFF.

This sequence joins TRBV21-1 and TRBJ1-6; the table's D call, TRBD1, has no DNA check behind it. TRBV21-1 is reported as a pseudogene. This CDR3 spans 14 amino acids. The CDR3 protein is CASSKGGGGSPLHF. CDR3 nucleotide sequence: TGTGCCAGCAGCAAAGGTGGGGGCGGTTCACCCCTCCACTTT.

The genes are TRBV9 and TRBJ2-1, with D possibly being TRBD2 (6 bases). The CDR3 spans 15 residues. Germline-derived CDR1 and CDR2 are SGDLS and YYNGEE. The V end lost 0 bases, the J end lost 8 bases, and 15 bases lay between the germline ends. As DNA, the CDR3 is TGTGCCAGCAGCGTAGAGGCGACTAGGAGCCATGAGCAGTTCTTC. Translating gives CASSVEATRSHEQFF. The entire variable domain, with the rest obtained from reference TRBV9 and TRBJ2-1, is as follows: DSGVTQTPKHLITATGQRVTLRCSPRSGDLSVYWYQQSLDQGLQFLIQYYNGEERAKGNILERFSAQQFPDLHSELNLSSLELGDSALYFCASSVEATRSHEQFFGPGTRLTVL.

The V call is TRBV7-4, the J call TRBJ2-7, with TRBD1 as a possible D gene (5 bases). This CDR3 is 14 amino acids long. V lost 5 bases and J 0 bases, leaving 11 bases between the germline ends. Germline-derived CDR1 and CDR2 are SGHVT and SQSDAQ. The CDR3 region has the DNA TGTGCCAGCAGCGTCTACAGGTTCTCCTACGAGCAGTACTTC. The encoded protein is CASSVYRFSYEQYF.

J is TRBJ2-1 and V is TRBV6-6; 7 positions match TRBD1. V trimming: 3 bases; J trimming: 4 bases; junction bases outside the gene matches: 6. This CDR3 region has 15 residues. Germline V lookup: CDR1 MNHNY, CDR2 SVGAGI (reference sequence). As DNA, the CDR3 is TGTGCCAGCAGTTATTTGAGGGACAGTTACAATGAGCAGTTCTTC. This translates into CASSYLRDSYNEQFF.

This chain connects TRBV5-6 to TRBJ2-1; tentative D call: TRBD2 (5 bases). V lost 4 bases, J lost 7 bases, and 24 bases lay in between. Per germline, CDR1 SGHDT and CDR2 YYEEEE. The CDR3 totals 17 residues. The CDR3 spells CASSPPRLRLSGNEQFF. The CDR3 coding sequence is TGTGCCAGCAGCCCCCCCAGGCTTCGACTCTCGGGGAATGAGCAGTTCTTC.

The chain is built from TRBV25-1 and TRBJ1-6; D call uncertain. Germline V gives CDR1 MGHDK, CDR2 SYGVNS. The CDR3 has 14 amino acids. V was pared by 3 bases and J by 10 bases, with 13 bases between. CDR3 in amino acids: CASSDTLGRSPLHF. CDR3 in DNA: TGTGCCAGCAGTGACACTTTAGGGAGGTCACCCCTCCACTTT.

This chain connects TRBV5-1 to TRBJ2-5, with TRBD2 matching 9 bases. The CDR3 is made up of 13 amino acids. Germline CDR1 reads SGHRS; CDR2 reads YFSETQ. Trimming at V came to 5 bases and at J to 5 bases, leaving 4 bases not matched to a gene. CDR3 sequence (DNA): TGCGCCAGCAGGCTAGCGGGAAGGGAGACCCAGTACTTC. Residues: CASRLAGRETQYF. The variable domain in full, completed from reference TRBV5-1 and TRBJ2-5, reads KAGVTQTPRYLIKTRGQQVTLSCSPISGHRSVSWYQQTPGQGLQFLFEYFSETQRNKGNFPGRFSGRQFSNSRSEMNVSTLELGDSALYLCASRLAGRETQYFGPGTRLLVL.

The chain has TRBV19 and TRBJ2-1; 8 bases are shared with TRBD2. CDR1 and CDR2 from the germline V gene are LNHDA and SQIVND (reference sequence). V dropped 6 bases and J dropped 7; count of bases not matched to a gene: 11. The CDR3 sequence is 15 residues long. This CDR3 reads CASSLGSGRLNEQFF. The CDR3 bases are TGTGCCAGTAGCCTGGGAAGCGGGAGATTAAATGAGCAGTTCTTC.

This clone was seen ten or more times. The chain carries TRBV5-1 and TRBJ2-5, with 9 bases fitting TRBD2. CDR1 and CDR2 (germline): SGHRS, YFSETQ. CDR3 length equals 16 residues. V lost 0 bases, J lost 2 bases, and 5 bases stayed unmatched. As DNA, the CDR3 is TGCGCCAGCAGCTTGGTAGCGGGAGTTCAGCAAGAGACCCAGTACTTC. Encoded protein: CASSLVAGVQQETQYF.

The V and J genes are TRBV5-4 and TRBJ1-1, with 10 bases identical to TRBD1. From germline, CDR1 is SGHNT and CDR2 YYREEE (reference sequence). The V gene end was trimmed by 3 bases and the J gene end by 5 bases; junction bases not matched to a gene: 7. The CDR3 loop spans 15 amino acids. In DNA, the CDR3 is TGTGCCAGCAGCTCGAAGGACAGGGGGAGGACTGAAGCTTTCTTT. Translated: CASSSKDRGRTEAFF.

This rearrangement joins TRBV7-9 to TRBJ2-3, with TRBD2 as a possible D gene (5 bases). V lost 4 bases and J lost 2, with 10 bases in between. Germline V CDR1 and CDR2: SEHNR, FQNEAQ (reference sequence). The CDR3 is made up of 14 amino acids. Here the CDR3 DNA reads TGTGCCAGCAGCTCGGACTCAAACACAGATACGCAGTATTTT. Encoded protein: CASSSDSNTDTQYF.

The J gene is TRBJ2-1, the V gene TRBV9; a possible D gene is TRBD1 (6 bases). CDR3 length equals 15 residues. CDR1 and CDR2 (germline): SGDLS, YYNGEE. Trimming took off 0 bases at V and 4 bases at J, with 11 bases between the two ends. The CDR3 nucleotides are TGTGCCAGCAGCGTAGCACAGGGCAAGTACAATGAGCAGTTCTTC. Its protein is CASSVAQGKYNEQFF.

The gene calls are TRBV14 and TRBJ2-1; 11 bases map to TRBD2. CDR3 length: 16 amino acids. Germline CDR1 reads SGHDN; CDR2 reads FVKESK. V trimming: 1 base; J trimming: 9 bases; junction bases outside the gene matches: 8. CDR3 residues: CASSQGLLAGVGEQFF. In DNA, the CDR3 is TGTGCCAGCAGCCAAGGTCTACTAGCGGGAGTTGGTGAGCAGTTCTTC.

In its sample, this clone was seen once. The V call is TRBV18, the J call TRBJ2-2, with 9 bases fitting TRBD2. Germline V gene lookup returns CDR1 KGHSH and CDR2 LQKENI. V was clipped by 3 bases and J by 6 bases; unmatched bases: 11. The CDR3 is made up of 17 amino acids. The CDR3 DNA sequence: TGTGCCAGCTCACCCCAACCCGGGACTAGCAAGGCCGGGGAGCTGTTTTTT. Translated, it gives CASSPQPGTSKAGELFF.